The entry below gives a single T cell receptor (beta chain) sequence along with its context. TCRdb's table, derived via immunoSEQ multiplex PCR, lists solely in-frame clones and lacks some. The sample carries some 390,000 clones, approximately 89% recorded once. V was cut by 6 bases and J by 3 bases, with 18 bases left in between. The CDR3 is made up of 16 amino acids. CDR1 is SGHAT, CDR2 FQNNGV, per germline. The entry originates in a study of blood T cell repertoires in COVID-19. The V gene is TRBV11-2, the J gene TRBJ2-1; maybe TRBD2 (5 bases). The source of this sequence is a woman aged 40 to 50 with COVID-19, enrolled during active disease. The sequenced material came from peripheral blood. The DNA of the CDR3 is TGTGCCAGCAGGGTCGGAAGCGGAAAGAACTACAATGAGCAGTTCTTC. Translation gives CASRVGSGKNYNEQFF.